This TCR beta chain was recorded in a study of blood T cell repertoires in COVID-19. Study-level background: There were acute and convalescent COVID-19 samples, and they came from the United States, Italy and Spain.

Produced via immunoSEQ multiplex PCR; TCRdb's table is partial and in-frame only. Of about 30,000 clones detected, about three quarters appear once; the ten largest clones hold roughly 8.5%. Germline V gene sequence: CDR1 SGHRS, CDR2 YFSETQ. The J segment lost 8 bases and the V segment lost 4 bases, leaving 9 bases of the junction unmatched. The CDR3 contains 14 residues. The sequenced sample was peripheral blood. This sequence was found in a woman between 65 and 79 years old with active or convalescent COVID-19. This chain links TRBV5-1 with TRBJ1-2, with 9 nucleotides matching TRBD1. The CDR3 DNA reads TGCGCCAGCAGCCTTCGGGACAGGGAGAGCGGCTACACCTTC. It translates to CASSLRDRESGYTF.